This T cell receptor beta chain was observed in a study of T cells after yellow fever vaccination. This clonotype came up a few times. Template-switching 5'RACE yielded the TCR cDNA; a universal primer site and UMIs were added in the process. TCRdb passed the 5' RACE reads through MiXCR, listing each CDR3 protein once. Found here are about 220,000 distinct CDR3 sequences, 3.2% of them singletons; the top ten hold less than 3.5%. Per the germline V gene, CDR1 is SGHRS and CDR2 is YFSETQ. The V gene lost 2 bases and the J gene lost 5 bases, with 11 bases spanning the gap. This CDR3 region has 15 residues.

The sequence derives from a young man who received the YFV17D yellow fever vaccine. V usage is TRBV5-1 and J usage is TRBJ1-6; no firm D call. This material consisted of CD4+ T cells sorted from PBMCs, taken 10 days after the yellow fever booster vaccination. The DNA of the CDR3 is TGCGCCAGCAGCTTCAGCCCGCGGGATAATTCACCCCTCCACTTT. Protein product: CASSFSPRDNSPLHF.